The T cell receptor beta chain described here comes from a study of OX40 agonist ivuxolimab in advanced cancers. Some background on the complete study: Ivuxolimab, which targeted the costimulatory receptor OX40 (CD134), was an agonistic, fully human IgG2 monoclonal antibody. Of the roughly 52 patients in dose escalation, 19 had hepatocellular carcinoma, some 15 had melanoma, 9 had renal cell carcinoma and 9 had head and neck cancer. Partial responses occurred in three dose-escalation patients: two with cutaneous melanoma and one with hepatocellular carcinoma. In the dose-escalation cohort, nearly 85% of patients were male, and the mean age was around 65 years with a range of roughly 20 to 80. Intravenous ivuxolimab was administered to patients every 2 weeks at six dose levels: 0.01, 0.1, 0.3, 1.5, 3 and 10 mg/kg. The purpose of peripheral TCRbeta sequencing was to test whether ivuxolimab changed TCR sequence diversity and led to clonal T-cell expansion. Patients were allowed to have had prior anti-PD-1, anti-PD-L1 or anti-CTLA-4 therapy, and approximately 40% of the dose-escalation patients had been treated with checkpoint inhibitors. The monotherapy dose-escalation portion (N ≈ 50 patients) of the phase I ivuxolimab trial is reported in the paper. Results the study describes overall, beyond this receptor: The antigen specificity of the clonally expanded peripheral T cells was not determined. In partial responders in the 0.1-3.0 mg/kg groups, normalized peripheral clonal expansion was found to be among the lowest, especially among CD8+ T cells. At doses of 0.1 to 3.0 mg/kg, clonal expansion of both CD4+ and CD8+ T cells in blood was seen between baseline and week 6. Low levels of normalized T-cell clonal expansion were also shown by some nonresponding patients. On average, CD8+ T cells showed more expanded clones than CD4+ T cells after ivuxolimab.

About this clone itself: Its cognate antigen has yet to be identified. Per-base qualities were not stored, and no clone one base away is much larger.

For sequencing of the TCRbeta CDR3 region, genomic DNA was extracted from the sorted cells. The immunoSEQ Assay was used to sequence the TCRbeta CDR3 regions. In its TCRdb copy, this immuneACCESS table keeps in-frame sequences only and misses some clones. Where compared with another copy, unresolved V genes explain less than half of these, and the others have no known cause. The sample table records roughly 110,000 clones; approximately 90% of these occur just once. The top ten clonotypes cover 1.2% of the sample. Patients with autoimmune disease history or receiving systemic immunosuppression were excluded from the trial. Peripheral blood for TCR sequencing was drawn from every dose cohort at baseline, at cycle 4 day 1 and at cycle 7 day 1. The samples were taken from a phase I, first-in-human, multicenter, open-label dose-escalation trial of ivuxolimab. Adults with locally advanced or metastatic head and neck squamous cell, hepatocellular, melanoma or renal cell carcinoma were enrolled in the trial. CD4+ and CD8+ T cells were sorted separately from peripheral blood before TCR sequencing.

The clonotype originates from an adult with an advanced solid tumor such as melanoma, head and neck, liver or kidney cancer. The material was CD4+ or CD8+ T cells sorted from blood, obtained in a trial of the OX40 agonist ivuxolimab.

The sequence in DNA is TGTGCCAGCAGCTTAGTGGCTCTTGAAGCTTTCTTT. The encoded protein is CASSLVALEAFF. This receptor chain uses TRBV7-9 and TRBJ1-1, with no confidently assigned D gene. At the junction V is shortened by 1 base and J by 7 bases, with 7 bases in between. Looking up the germline V gene (reference sequence) yields CDR1 SEHNR and CDR2 FQNEAQ. The CDR3 runs 12 residues from the cysteine to the phenylalanine. The only DNA kept is the CDR3, 36 bases in frame from the first base.